This TCR beta chain came from a study of cytomegalovirus exposure and HLA in healthy donors. Notes on the study in general: A few CMV-associated chains proved CMV antigen-specific in vitro.

To note about this clone: Its antigen remains unknown.

The assay was immunoSEQ multiplex PCR, and TCRdb's table has in-frame clones only and misses some. Here the sample spans roughly 58,000 clones, about 93% being singletons. V was trimmed by 1 base and J by 8 bases, leaving 11 bases between them. Germline V gene sequence: CDR1 SEHNR, CDR2 FQNEAQ (reference sequence). The CDR3 spans 13 residues. This sequence joins TRBV7-9 and TRBJ1-2; no firm D call. The sequenced sample was PBMCs. This clonotype originated in a man aged 18 to 30 in good health and CMV-seronegative. The chain's CDR3 is CASSLELGSGYTF. The CDR3 DNA reads as TGTGCCAGCAGCTTAGAGCTCGGGAGCGGCTACACCTTC.